A single T cell receptor (beta chain) is shown here with its context. Original processing methods: Nucleated cell number was recorded as an estimate derived from reference gene primer amplification. The assay was immunoSEQ multiplex PCR, and TCRdb's table has in-frame clones only and misses some. V and J calls and clone size are given by that table; D and trimming were obtained from the DNA. The sample holds tens of thousands of clones; 81% are singletons and the top ten take approximately 53%. This record comes from a study of blood T cell repertoires in COVID-19. Study at large: The United States, Italy and Spain were the sources of the acute and convalescent COVID-19 samples. T cells, B-cell-depleted T cells, or PBMCs supplied cDNA or gDNA.

V was trimmed by 3 bases and J by 7 bases, leaving 9 bases between them. Germline V gives CDR1 MDHEN, CDR2 SYDVKM. The CDR3 length is 12 residues. The sequence was collected from a man aged 50 or older with active or convalescent COVID-19. The specimen sequenced was peripheral blood. This chain uses TRBV28 with TRBJ1-2; tentative D call: TRBD1 (5 bases). CDR3 sequence: CASSFGRAGYTF. CDR3 in DNA: TGTGCCAGCAGTTTCGGCAGGGCTGGCTACACCTTC.